A selection of T cell receptor beta chains follows, all from one sample in a study of beta chain features in type 1 diabetes. Assay used: immunoSEQ multiplex PCR; TCRdb lists only in-frame clones, some missing. The table includes more than 130,000 clones, less than 9% detected once. The specimen was central memory CD4+ T cells from blood. Receptor source: a woman aged 30 to 39 in good health. CDR3s include the opening cysteine and the closing phenylalanine or tryptophan. D genes are given only for firm matches. Expanded clones are given a class, and other clones once, few, many or no size at all.

J gene,V gene,clone size,CDR3 length,D gene,CDR3 DNA,CDR3 protein
TRBJ2-3,TRBV7-2,few,16,-,TGTGCCAGCAGCCGAACTCAAGTTGGGGGCAGAGATACGCAGTATTTT,CASSRTQVGGRDTQYF
TRBJ2-7,TRBV19,few,15,-,TGTGCCAGTAGTAGGTGGGACACGAGCTCCTACGAGCAGTACTTC,CASSRWDTSSYEQYF
TRBJ1-2,TRBV9,many,15,TRBD1,TGTGCCAGCAGCGGCGGGACAGGGGGCGACTATGGCTACACCTTC,CASSGGTGGDYGYTF
TRBJ2-2,TRBV28,-,13,TRBD1,TGTGCCAGCGACAGGGGCGGGGACGGGGAGCTGTTTTTT,CASDRGGDGELFF
TRBJ1-1,TRBV7-8,many,15,TRBD1,TGTGCCAGCAGCTTCACCGGGACAGCGAACACTGAAGCTTTCTTT,CASSFTGTANTEAFF
TRBJ1-3,TRBV15,-,15,-,TGTGCCACCAGCAGAGGAGGGGGAAGTAGAAACACCATATATTTT,CATSRGGGSRNTIYF
TRBJ1-1,TRBV15,-,12,-,TGTGCCACCAGCAGCCAGGGCACTGAAGCTTTCTTT,CATSSQGTEAFF
TRBJ2-3,TRBV7-9,-,14,-,TGCGCCAGCAGCCAAGAATCCTTTGTAGGGGCGCAGTATTTT,CASSQESFVGAQYF
TRBJ2-1,TRBV7-2,-,15,-,TGTGCCAGCAGCTTAGCGCTTGCGGGCGGGGATGAGCAGTTCTTC,CASSLALAGGDEQFF
TRBJ1-5,TRBV10-3,few,15,TRBD1,TGTGCCATCAGTGAGGGGGACAGTTCCAATCAGCCCCAGCATTTT,CAISEGDSSNQPQHF
TRBJ2-5,TRBV28,many,15,TRBD2,TGTGCCAGTGCCCCTCTCGCGGGAGGTTTGGAGACCCAGTACTTC,CASAPLAGGLETQYF
TRBJ2-1,TRBV19,few,16,TRBD2,TGTGCCAGTAGTATTGGAGGACTAGCGGGTACAGTCGAGCAGTTCTTC,CASSIGGLAGTVEQFF
TRBJ2-4,TRBV6-5,few,14,-,TGTGCCAGCAGTGACCCGGGGGAAGCGTACATTCAGTACTTC,CASSDPGEAYIQYF
TRBJ2-7,TRBV27,-,17,-,TGTGCCAGCAGTCCCCTAGGGGGGGGGAACCATGCCTACGAGCAGTACTTC,CASSPLGGGNHAYEQYF
TRBJ2-7,TRBV28,-,13,TRBD2,TGTGCCAGTGGACTAGCCCAGGTCCACGAGCAGTACTTC,CASGLAQVHEQYF
TRBJ2-1,TRBV11-2,few,17,-,TGTGCCAGCAGCTCAGCAGCTAGCTGGAGCTCCTACAATGAGCAGTTCTTC,CASSSAASWSSYNEQFF
TRBJ2-2,TRBV14,many,16,-,TGTGCCAGCAGCAATCGGATGGGCCTAGCCACCGGGGAGCTGTTTTTT,CASSNRMGLATGELFF
TRBJ2-1,TRBV7-3,many,12,TRBD1,TGTGCCAGCAGTTTAGCCGGGACAGGGTTGTTCTTC,CASSLAGTGLFF